Shown below are 16 T cell receptor beta chains from a single sample sequenced in a study of T cells in Graves' hyperthyroidism and ophthalmopathy. The investigators amplified TCR beta CDR3 regions from RNA transcripts. Using the HTBI primer set, a first-round RT-PCR was run on the TCR CDR3. TCRdb independently ran MiXCR on the multiplex PCR reads; one entry per CDR3 protein. The sample comprises hundreds of thousands of distinct CDR3 sequences, 14% of which are singletons, and 10% rests with the top ten. Source material: blood. The receptor set was obtained from a woman aged 18-35 years with Graves' hyperthyroidism.

There are many counts of this clonotype. J is TRBJ2-7 and V is TRBV30; 11 bases are shared with TRBD2. Germline V CDR1 and CDR2: GTSNPN, SVGIG (reference sequence). This CDR3 has 16 residues. V was clipped by 3 bases and J by 1 base; unmatched bases: 8. CDR3 residues: CAWRAFGLAGSYEQYF. As DNA, the CDR3 is TGTGCCTGGAGGGCTTTTGGACTAGCGGGTTCCTACGAGCAGTACTTC.

This clonotype was observed at least ten times. The CDR3 sequence: CASSDGEKLFF. The CDR3 DNA is TGTGCCAGCAGTGATGGTGAAAAACTGTTTTTT. The rearrangement uses TRBV2 and TRBJ1-4; no clear D gene. Germline V CDR1 and CDR2: SNHLY, FYNNEI. Trimming removed 3 bases from V and 7 bases from J, with 3 bases in between. The CDR3 has 11 amino acids.

The chain carries TRBV7-9 and TRBJ1-2, with D tentatively TRBD1 (6 bases). Germline lookup yields CDR1 SEHNR and CDR2 FQNEAQ (reference sequence). CDR3 length: 14 residues. The V end lost 2 bases, the J end lost 3 bases, and 10 bases lay between the germline ends. The CDR3 spells CASSLIQGYYGYTF. CDR3 DNA sequence: TGTGCCAGCAGCTTAATCCAGGGGTACTATGGCTACACCTTC.

This rearrangement joins TRBV7-3 to TRBJ2-3; D is uncertain. V dropped 4 bases and J dropped 2 bases, with 10 bases sitting between them. Germline CDR1 is SGHTA and CDR2 is FQGTGA. The CDR3 totals 14 residues. The CDR3 sequence: CASSSRTLTDTQYF. DNA of the CDR3: TGTGCCAGCAGCTCGCGGACCCTCACAGATACGCAGTATTTT. Full variable domain (remainder filled in from reference TRBV7-3 and TRBJ2-3): GAGVSQTPSNKVTEKGKYVELRCDPISGHTALYWYRQSLGQGPEFLIYFQGTGAADDSGLPNDRFFAVRPEGSVSTLKIQRTERGDSAVYLCASSSRTLTDTQYFGPGTRLTVL.

Ten or more counts support this clonotype. The gene calls are TRBV7-8 and TRBJ2-1; D is unresolved. Germline CDR1 SGHVS, CDR2 FQNEAQ. The CDR3 loop spans 13 amino acids. With 5 bases removed from V and 8 bases from J, the gap between germline ends came to 13 bases. CDR3 nucleotide sequence: TGTGCCAGCAGCCCCCCCGCGTCAGATGAGCAGTTCTTC. Encoded protein: CASSPPASDEQFF.

This clonotype was counted at least ten times. The V and J genes are TRBV7-9 and TRBJ2-3, with D hard to call. Trimming cost V 5 bases and J 0 bases, with 9 bases left between them. Germline CDR1 is SEHNR and CDR2 is FQNEAQ (reference sequence). This CDR3 region has 14 residues. CDR3 sequence: CASSLPFSTDTQYF. The CDR3, as DNA: TGTGCCAGCAGCCTACCGTTTAGCACAGATACGCAGTATTTT.

The CDR3 protein is CASSLSFPGGDTQYF. The CDR3 region has the DNA TGTGCCAGCAGTTTATCGTTTCCGGGTGGGGATACGCAGTATTTT. V usage is TRBV27 and J usage is TRBJ2-3; D is uncertain. V shed 0 bases and J shed 6 bases, with 13 bases lying between them. The CDR3 runs to 15 residues. Looked up from germline, CDR1 is MNHEY and CDR2 is SMNVEV (reference sequence).

This clonotype appeared many times. The gene calls are TRBV29-1 and TRBJ2-1; 8 nucleotides align to TRBD2. The CDR3 covers 16 residues. After removal of 4 bases from V and 6 bases from J, the junction contained 14 bases not matched to a gene. Germline CDR1 is SQVTM and CDR2 is ANQGSEA. CDR3 sequence: CSVVGSSVREANEQFF. The CDR3 region has the DNA TGCAGCGTTGTAGGGTCGAGCGTGCGGGAGGCCAATGAGCAGTTCTTC.

V usage is TRBV29-1 and J usage is TRBJ1-2; D not resolved. Germline V gene data show CDR1 as SQVTM and CDR2 as ANQGSEA. The V gene lost 4 bases and the J gene lost 8 bases, with 14 bases spanning the gap. The CDR3 is made up of 12 amino acids. CDR3 in amino acids: CSVVNPVRGYTF. In DNA form, the CDR3 reads TGCAGCGTTGTAAACCCCGTAAGAGGCTACACCTTC.

The rearrangement links TRBV19 to TRBJ2-1, with D hard to call. Germline V gene data show CDR1 as LNHDA and CDR2 as SQIVND (reference sequence). The CDR3 runs 14 residues. The germline V and J ends were trimmed by 5 bases and 1 base, with 9 bases remaining between them. CDR3 residues: CASSARTSYNEQFF. The CDR3 DNA is TGTGCCAGTAGTGCCAGGACGTCCTACAATGAGCAGTTCTTC.

This clonotype was counted many times. In DNA form, the CDR3 reads TGTGCCAGCAGACAACCGGGACAGGGACGCGAGCAGTACTTC. It specifies CASRQPGQGREQYF. The V call is TRBV28, the J call TRBJ2-7; 9 bases agree with TRBD1. The CDR3 loop spans 14 amino acids. With 6 bases clipped from V and 6 bases from J, the junction kept 9 bases outside the gene matches. Germline values: CDR1 MDHEN, CDR2 SYDVKM.

This clonotype was seen at least ten times. The V gene is TRBV12-5, the J gene TRBJ2-7; D is undetermined. V was trimmed by 1 base and J by 2 bases, leaving 18 bases between them. Germline V CDR1 and CDR2: LGHNT, FRNRAP. The length of the CDR3 is 17 residues. Written as DNA, the CDR3 is TGTGCTAGTGGTTTGGCGCCCGTTATGTCCTGCACCTACGAGCAGTACTTC. It encodes CASGLAPVMSCTYEQYF.

This clonotype was counted a few times. The chain links TRBV11-3 to TRBJ1-2; D remains ambiguous. Per the germline V gene, CDR1 is SGHNT and CDR2 is YENEEA. Trimming shortened V by 5 bases and J by 1 base, and 8 bases separated the two germline ends. There are 13 residues in the CDR3. The CDR3 DNA reads TGTGCCAGCAGCCCTCAGTATAACTATGGCTACACCTTC. Protein product: CASSPQYNYGYTF.

This chain connects TRBV2 to TRBJ2-3; a possible D gene is TRBD2 (5 bases). Trimming took 10 bases from V and 2 from J, leaving 22 bases between them. This CDR3 is built from 16 residues. Germline V lookup: CDR1 SNHLY, CDR2 FYNNEI. CDR3 amino acids: CAIIAKEEDSTDTQYF. The CDR3 nucleotides are TGTGCCATCATAGCTAAGGAGGAGGATTCCACAGATACGCAGTATTTT.

This clonotype was observed at least ten times. The chain joins TRBV12-3 or TRBV12-4 to TRBJ2-1, with D uncertain. The CDR3 length is 11 residues. The ends were cut back, 6 bases at V and 8 bases at J, with 8 bases in the middle. In nucleotides, the CDR3 is TGTGCCAGCAGCTCATCGGATGAGCAGTTCTTC. It yields the protein CASSSSDEQFF.

This clonotype was seen more than once but under ten times. This chain joins TRBV30 and TRBJ2-6, with 9 bases aligning to TRBD1. V trimming: 4 bases; J trimming: 1 base; junction bases outside the gene matches: 11. There are 18 residues in the CDR3. Germline V gene data show CDR1 as GTSNPN and CDR2 as SVGIG (reference sequence). The CDR3 bases are TGTGCCTGGAAAGGACAGGGGAAGAATTTATCTGGGGCCAACGTCCTGACTTTC. Protein: CAWKGQGKNLSGANVLTF.